This TCR beta chain is drawn from a study of blood T cell repertoires in COVID-19. Overall study context: Samples came from the United States, Italy and Spain, spanning acute and convalescent COVID-19. T cells, B-cell-depleted T cells, or PBMCs supplied cDNA or gDNA.

Study processing details: Amplified reference gene primers provided the basis for estimating nucleated cell counts. The data were produced by immunoSEQ multiplex PCR, yet TCRdb's version contains in-frame clones alone and is incomplete. V, J and clone size were drawn from that table, and D and trimming were deduced from the DNA. Counted here are 240,000 or so clones, 70% to 90% occurring once; the ten biggest clones make up more than 6.5%. Trimming stripped 0 bases from V and 1 base from J, with 12 bases between. Germline CDR1 SGHAT, CDR2 FQNNGV. This CDR3 comprises 16 residues. The origin of this receptor is an older woman with active or convalescent COVID-19. Sequencing was performed on peripheral blood. J is TRBJ2-5 and V is TRBV11-2; D possibly corresponds to TRBD2 (5 bases). CDR3 nucleotides: TGTGCCAGCAGCTTAGATCTAGCAGCCCGCCAAGAGACCCAGTACTTC. This translates into CASSLDLAARQETQYF. Supplemented by reference TRBV11-2 and TRBJ2-5, the full variable domain reads EAGVAQSPRYKIIEKRQSVAFWCNPISGHATLYWYQQILGQGPKLLIQFQNNGVVDDSQLPKDRFSAERLKGVDSTLKIQPAKLEDSAVYLCASSLDLAARQETQYFGPGTRLLVL.